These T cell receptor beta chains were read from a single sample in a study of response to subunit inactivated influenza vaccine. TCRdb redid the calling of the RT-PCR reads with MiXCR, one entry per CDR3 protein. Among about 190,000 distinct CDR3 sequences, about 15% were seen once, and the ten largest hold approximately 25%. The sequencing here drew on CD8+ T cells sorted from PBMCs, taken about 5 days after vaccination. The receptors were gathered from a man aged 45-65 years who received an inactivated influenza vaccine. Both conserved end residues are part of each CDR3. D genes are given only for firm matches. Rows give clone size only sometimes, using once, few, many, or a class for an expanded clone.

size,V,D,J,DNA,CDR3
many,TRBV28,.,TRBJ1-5,TGTGCCAGCAGACAAGGACGGAACTCTATTAATCAGCCCCAGCATTTT,CASRQGRNSINQPQHF
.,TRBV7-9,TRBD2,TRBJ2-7,TGTGCCAGCACCCAGACCCAGGCTAGCGGTACCTACGAGCAGTACTTC,CASTQTQASGTYEQYF
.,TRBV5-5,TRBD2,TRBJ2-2,TGTGCCAGCAGGGGGACTAGCAACGGGGAGCTGTTTTTT,CASRGTSNGELFF
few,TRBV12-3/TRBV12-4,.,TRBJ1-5,TGTGCCAGCAGTTTATATTCGGGTTTCAATCAGCCCCAGCATTTT,CASSLYSGFNQPQHF
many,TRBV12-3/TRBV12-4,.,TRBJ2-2,TGTGCCAGCAGGCGCGGGGAAACCGGGGAGCTGTTTTTT,CASRRGETGELFF
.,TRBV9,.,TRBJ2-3,TGTGCCAGCAGCATACTATTGGCAGATACGCAGTATTTT,CASSILLADTQYF
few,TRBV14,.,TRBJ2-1,TGTGCCAGCAGCCAAGGGATCTACTGGAATGAGCAGTTCTTC,CASSQGIYWNEQFF
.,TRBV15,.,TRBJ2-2,TGTGCCACCAGCAGAGACACCTCGAACACCGGGGAGCTGTTTTTT,CATSRDTSNTGELFF
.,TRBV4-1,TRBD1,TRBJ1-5,TGCGCCAGCAGCCCCCCGGGACAGGGACTCAATCAGCCCCAGCATTTT,CASSPPGQGLNQPQHF
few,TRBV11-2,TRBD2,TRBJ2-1,TGTGCCAGCAGCTTAGTAGCGGGAGGCCGTGTAGCCAATGAGCAGTTCTTC,CASSLVAGGRVANEQFF
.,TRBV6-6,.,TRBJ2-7,TGTGCCAGCAGCCACACAGGGCGCGAGCAGTACTTC,CASSHTGREQYF
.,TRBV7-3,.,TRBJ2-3,TGTGCCAGCAGCGCCGATTTGACCCGAAGCACAGATACGCAGTATTTT,CASSADLTRSTDTQYF
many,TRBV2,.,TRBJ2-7,TGTGCCAGCAGCAACCCCGGGGGCAGGGAGTACGAGCAGTACTTC,CASSNPGGREYEQYF
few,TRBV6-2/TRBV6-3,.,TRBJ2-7,TGTGCCAGCACGGACTCCTACGAGCAGTACTTC,CASTDSYEQYF
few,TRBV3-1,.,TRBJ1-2,TGTGCCAGCAGCCAACACAGCCACTATGGCTACACCTTC,CASSQHSHYGYTF
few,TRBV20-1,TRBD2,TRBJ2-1,TGCAGTGCTAGAGCCACTAGCGTTTTGATAAATGAGCAGTTCTTC,CSARATSVLINEQFF
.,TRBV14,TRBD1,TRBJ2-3,TGTGCCAGCAGCCGAAATTCCGGGACAGGGGACTCAGATACGCAGTATTTT,CASSRNSGTGDSDTQYF
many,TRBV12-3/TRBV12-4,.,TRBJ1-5,TGTGCCAGCAGTTTCATCTCTGGCAGGGGTATAATAGTCGGCAATCAGCCCCAGCATTTT,CASSFISGRGIIVGNQPQHF
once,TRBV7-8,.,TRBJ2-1,TGTGCCAGCAGCTTACTGGCAGCAAACTCCTACAATGAGCAGTTCTTC,CASSLLAANSYNEQFF
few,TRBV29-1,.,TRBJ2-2,TGCAGCGTCCTCGCGGGTGGCGGGGAGCTGTTTTTT,CSVLAGGGELFF
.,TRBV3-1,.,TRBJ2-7,TGTGCCAGCAGCGCGGGCTCAGCCTACGAGCAGTACTTC,CASSAGSAYEQYF
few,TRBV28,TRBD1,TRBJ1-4,TGTGCCAGCAGTTTATCCGGACAGGGGAATGAAAAACTGTTTTTT,CASSLSGQGNEKLFF
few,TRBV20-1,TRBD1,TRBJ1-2,TGCAGTGCTAGAGTAGAGGGGGCGTATGGCTACACCTTC,CSARVEGAYGYTF
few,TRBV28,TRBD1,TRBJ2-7,TGTGCCAGCACCAAGGGGTGGACAGGGGTCGAGCAGTACTTC,CASTKGWTGVEQYF
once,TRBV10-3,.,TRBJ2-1,TGTGCCATCAGTCCCGGGGCAGGGTACAATGAGCAGTTCTTC,CAISPGAGYNEQFF
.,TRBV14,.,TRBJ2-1,TGTGCCAGCAGCCAACCCGGGATACTCTACAATGAGCAGTTCTTC,CASSQPGILYNEQFF
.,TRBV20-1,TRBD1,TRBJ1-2,TGCAGTGCTGGGACCGGACAGGGCTATGGCTACACCTTC,CSAGTGQGYGYTF
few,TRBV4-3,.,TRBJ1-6,TGCGCCAGCAGCACCCGGGACGGGTATAATTCACCCCTCCACTTT,CASSTRDGYNSPLHF
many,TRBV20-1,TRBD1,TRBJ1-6,TGCAGTGCCAGGACAGGGATGAATTCACCCCTCCACTTT,CSARTGMNSPLHF
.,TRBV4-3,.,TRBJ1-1,TGCGCCAGCAGCCAAGACCCGGCCACTGAAGCTTTCTTT,CASSQDPATEAFF
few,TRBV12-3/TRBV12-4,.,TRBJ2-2,TGTGCCAGCAGCCCTGAAGCAGGGGAGCTGTTTTTT,CASSPEAGELFF
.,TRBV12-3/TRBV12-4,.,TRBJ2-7,TGTGCCAGCAGTTTTAGGCAGGCATACTACGAGCAGTACTTC,CASSFRQAYYEQYF
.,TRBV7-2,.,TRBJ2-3,TGTGCCAGCAGCTTAATAGCACCTCCCGGAGATACGCAGTATTTT,CASSLIAPPGDTQYF
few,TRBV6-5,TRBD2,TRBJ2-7,TGTGCCAGCAGTTACGTGGGGGGGATCTCCTACGAGCAGTACTTC,CASSYVGGISYEQYF
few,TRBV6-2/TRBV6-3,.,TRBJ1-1,TGTGCCAGCAGTTACACCTTGGGGAACACTGAAGCTTTCTTT,CASSYTLGNTEAFF
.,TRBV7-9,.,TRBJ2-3,TGTGCCAGCAACAAAAAGCCAGATACGCAGTATTTT,CASNKKPDTQYF
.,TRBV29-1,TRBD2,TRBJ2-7,TGCAGCGTTGAAACGGGAGGACCCTACGAGCAGTACTTC,CSVETGGPYEQYF
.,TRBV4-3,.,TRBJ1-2,TGCGCCAGCAGCCAAGTGCAGGGCCTTAACTATGGCTACACCTTC,CASSQVQGLNYGYTF
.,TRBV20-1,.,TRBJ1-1,TGCTGTGCTAGAGATGAAGGCGCCCCAACAGTGAACACTGAAGCTTTCTTT,CCARDEGAPTVNTEAFF
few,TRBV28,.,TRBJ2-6,TGTGCCAGCAGTCCGGGTGATTGGGTTGGGGCCAACGTCCTGACTTTC,CASSPGDWVGANVLTF
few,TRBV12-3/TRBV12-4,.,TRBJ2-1,TGTGCCAGCGGAAACTCGGGGGCCCCTGACAATGAGCAGTTCTTC,CASGNSGAPDNEQFF
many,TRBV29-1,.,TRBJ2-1,TGCAGCGTTCAGTCTAGTGTTAATGAGCAGTTCTTC,CSVQSSVNEQFF
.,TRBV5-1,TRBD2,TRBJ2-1,TGCGCCAGCAGCTTCCGACTAGCGGACAATGAGCAGTTCTTC,CASSFRLADNEQFF
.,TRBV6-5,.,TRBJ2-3,TGTGCCAGCAGTTACTCCCGGATTGGGCCGAGCACAGATACGCAGTATTTT,CASSYSRIGPSTDTQYF
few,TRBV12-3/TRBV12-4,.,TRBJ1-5,TGTGCCAGCAGTTTAGCGGTCGGATATCAGCCCCAGCATTTT,CASSLAVGYQPQHF
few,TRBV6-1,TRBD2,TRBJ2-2,TGTGCCAGCAGTCCTTTCCCCCGGGGAGGGCCCAACACCGGGGAGCTGTTTTTT,CASSPFPRGGPNTGELFF
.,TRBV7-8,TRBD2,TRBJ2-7,TGTGCCAGCAGCTTAGGGGGAGGCGGGAGGGGATCCTACGAGCAGTACTTC,CASSLGGGGRGSYEQYF
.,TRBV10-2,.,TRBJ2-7,TGCGCCAGCAGTGAGGTCTATGACAGTCTATACGAGCAGTACTTC,CASSEVYDSLYEQYF
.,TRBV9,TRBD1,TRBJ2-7,TGTGCCAGCAGCGGGGACAGCACATGGGACGAGCAGTACTTC,CASSGDSTWDEQYF
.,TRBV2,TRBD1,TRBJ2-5,TGTGCCAGCAGACACGGGACAGGGGCCCGTCAAGAGACCCAGTACTTC,CASRHGTGARQETQYF
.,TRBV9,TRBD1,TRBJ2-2,TGTGCCAGCAGCGAAGAGACAGGGATCACCGGGGAGCTGTTTTTT,CASSEETGITGELFF
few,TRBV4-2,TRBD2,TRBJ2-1,TGTGCCAGCAGCCAAATGAGCGGGAGGGCCACTTACAATGAGCAGTTCTTC,CASSQMSGRATYNEQFF
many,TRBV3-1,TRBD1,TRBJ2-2,TGTGCCAGCAGCCAAGATGCTTGGACAGGGGGCACCGGGGAGCTGTTTTTT,CASSQDAWTGGTGELFF